Sequencing of this T cell receptor beta chain was carried out in a study of T cell responses to AZD1222 COVID-19 vaccine. Study results and limitations: Every sample of the repertoires postdated the peak T cell response. Spike-wide coverage was observed for vaccine-associated CD4 TCRs, with dominant responses at 160-218 and 743-854.

Profiling relied on immunoSEQ multiplex PCR, and the TCRdb table lists in-frame clones only, not all of them. The table records 85,000 to 130,000 clones, about 87% of them present only once. This CDR3 has 15 amino acids. CDR1 is MNHEY, CDR2 SVGAGI, per germline. V dropped 4 bases and J dropped 9 bases, with 16 bases sitting between them. A remark on this clone: Antigen: not known.

This specimen was peripheral blood, taken on day 0 of AZD1222 vaccination. The chain employs TRBV6-5 and TRBJ1-6, with D uncertain. This TCR derives from an adult in good health. For the CDR3, the DNA is TGTGCCAGCAGTTCATTAGAGGCGGCGGCTTCACCCCTCCACTTT. Translation gives CASSSLEAAASPLHF.